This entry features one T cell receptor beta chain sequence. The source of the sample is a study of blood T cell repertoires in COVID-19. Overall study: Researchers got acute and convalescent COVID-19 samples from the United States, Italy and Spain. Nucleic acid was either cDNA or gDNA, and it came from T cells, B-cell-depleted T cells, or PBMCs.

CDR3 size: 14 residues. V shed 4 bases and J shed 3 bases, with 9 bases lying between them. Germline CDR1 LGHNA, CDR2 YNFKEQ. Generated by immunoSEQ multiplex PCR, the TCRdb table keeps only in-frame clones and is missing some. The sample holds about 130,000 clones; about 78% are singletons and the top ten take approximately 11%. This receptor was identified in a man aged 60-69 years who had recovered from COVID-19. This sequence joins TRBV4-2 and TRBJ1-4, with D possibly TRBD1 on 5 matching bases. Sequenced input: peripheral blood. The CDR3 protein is CASSPTGSNEKLFF. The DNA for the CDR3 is TGTGCCAGCAGCCCTACAGGATCTAATGAAAAACTGTTTTTT.